This TCR beta chain was retrieved from a study of T cell responses to AZD1222 COVID-19 vaccine. Some clones are missing from TCRdb's copy, which holds only in-frame ones; the method was immunoSEQ multiplex PCR. The repertoire holds over 100,000 clones, with 86% as singletons. Broader study findings: Nearly half of spike-specific TCRs reportedly go after variant regions that carry no mutations. When two AZD1222 doses had been given, Spike-specific TCR breadth and depth rose.

Trimming took 6 bases from V and 3 from J, leaving 11 bases between them. The CDR3 loop spans 13 amino acids. Germline values: CDR1 MNHEY, CDR2 SVGEGT. Regarding this clone: The antigen remains unidentified.

This chain joins TRBV6-2 or TRBV6-3 and TRBJ1-2; D is unresolved. This receptor was obtained from an adult in good health. Sequencing was performed on peripheral blood, taken on day 0 of AZD1222 vaccination. CDR3 region: CASSEGGYYGYTF. Written as DNA, the CDR3 is TGTGCCAGCAGCGAAGGAGGCTACTATGGCTACACCTTC.